The source of this T cell receptor (beta chain) is a study of shared clonotypes between healthy human individuals. Methods used by the authors: ImmunoSEQ junction-only sequences lacked quality scores, so their filtering differed. TCRdb keeps only in-frame clones here, not all; method: immunoSEQ multiplex PCR. Clonal size and the V and J genes are those of that table, whereas D and trimming came from the DNA. The repertoire holds over a million clones, about four fifths seen once, with 0.6% to 0.7% in the top ten. CDR3 length: 15 residues. Trimming stripped 6 bases from V and 7 bases from J, with 25 bases between. Germline values: CDR1 SQVTM, CDR2 ANQGSEA.

Sequencing was performed on memory CD4+ T cells from PBMCs. The subset: CD45RA-negative fraction. The origin of this receptor is a man aged 18 to 30 in good health. Some clones in this sample may be carry-over from other donors' samples. The rearrangement links TRBV29-1 to TRBJ2-7, with D perhaps matching TRBD1 (5 bases). CDR3 nucleotide sequence: TGCAGCGTAGCCTCAGGGTTTCTCGGGCTTAGGGAGCAGTACTTC. Translated: CSVASGFLGLREQYF.